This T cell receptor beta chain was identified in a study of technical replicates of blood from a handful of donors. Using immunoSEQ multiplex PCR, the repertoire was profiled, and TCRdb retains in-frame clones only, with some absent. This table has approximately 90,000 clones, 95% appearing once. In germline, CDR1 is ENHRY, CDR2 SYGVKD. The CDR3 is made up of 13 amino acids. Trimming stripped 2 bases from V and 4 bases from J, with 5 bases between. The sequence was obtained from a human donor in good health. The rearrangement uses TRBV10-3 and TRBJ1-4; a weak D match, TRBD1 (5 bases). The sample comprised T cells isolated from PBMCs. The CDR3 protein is CAISEQGNEKLFF. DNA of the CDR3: TGTGCCATCAGTGAGCAGGGTAATGAAAAACTGTTTTTT.